The clone carrying this TCR beta chain was seen only a few times. Per the germline V gene, CDR1 is SQVTM and CDR2 is ANQGSEA. V was cut by 1 base and J by 0 bases, with 7 bases left in between. CDR3 length: 15 residues. This sample was taken from a study of human T cells and chemical hapten exposure. TCRdb used MiXCR to reprocess the RACE reads, holding one entry per CDR3 protein. The top ten clones hold more than 1.5% of a sample with roughly 54,000 distinct CDR3 sequences, just under 10% of them seen once. Time point here: patch test 2, 6 weeks after DPC sensitization. Described treatment: therapeutic diphenylcyclopropenone sensitization with weekly scalp DPC.

The clonotype comes from a woman in her fifties or sixties with alopecia areata. Some clones in this sample may be carry-over from other donors' samples. The material sequenced was whole blood, taken in connection with sensitization to the hapten diphenylcyclopropenone (DPC). The chain carries TRBV29-1 and TRBJ2-6, with D hard to call. Here the CDR3 reads CSVEGGTSGANVLTF. CDR3 in DNA: TGCAGCGTTGAAGGTGGAACCTCTGGGGCCAACGTCCTGACTTTC.